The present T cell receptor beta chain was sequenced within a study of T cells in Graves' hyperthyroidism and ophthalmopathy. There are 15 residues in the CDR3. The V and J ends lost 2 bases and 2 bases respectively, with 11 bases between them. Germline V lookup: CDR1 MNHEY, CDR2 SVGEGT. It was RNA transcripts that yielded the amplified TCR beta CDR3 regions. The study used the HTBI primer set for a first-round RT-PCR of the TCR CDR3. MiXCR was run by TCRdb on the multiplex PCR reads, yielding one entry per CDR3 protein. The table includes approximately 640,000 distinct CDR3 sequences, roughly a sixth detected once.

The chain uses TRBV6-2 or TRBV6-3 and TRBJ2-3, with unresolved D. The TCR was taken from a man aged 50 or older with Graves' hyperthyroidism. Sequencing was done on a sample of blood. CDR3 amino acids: CASSYIPPPTDTQYF. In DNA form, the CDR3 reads TGTGCCAGCAGTTACATACCCCCACCCACAGATACGCAGTATTTT.